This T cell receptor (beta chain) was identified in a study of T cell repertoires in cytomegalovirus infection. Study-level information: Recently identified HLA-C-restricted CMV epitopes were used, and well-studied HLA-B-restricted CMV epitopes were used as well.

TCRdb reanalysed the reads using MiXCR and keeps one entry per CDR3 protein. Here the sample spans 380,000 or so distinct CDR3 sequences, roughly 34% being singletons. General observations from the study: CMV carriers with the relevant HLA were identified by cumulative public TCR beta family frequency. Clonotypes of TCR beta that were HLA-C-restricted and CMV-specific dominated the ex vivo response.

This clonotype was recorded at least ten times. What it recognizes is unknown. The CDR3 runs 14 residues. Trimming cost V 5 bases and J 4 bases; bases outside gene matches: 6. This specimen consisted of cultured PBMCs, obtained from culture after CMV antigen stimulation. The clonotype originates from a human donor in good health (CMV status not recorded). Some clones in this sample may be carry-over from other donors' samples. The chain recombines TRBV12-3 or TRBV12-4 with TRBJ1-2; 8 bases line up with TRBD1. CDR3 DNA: TGTGCCAGCAGTCCAGACAGGGGTGGCTATGGCTACACCTTC. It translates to CASSPDRGGYGYTF.